The clone carrying this T cell receptor (beta chain) was counted between two and nine times. What it recognizes is unknown. CDR1 and CDR2 from the germline V gene are MNHNY and SVGAGI (reference sequence). This CDR3 region has 15 residues. V lost 8 bases and J 0 bases, leaving 14 bases between the germline ends. The assay was immunoSEQ multiplex PCR, and TCRdb's table has in-frame clones only and misses some. The sample holds fewer than 50,000 clones, 45% to 55% seen once. This sample is part of a study of cytotoxic CD8 clonotypes in ibrutinib-treated CLL. Study conclusions and caveats: Upon ibrutinib response clonality rose, and upon progression it fell back toward baseline. Under therapy, public clonotypes either contracted or stayed stable, and they were uncommon. Starting clonality was above that of age-matched healthy donors and tracked circulating CD8+ T-cell counts.

Sample: PBMCs, taken after 12 months of ibrutinib treatment. The rearrangement links TRBV6-6 to TRBJ1-5; D is unclear. This receptor was identified in a human donor with chronic lymphocytic leukemia. This chain's CDR3 is CASLSGRYSNQPQHF. The CDR3 coding sequence is TGTGCCAGCCTCTCCGGCCGGTATAGCAATCAGCCCCAGCATTTT.